These T cell receptor beta chains were read from a single sample in a study of blood T cell repertoires in COVID-19. The assay was immunoSEQ multiplex PCR, and TCRdb's table has in-frame clones only and misses some. The table has about 60,000 clones, about 80% seen once. The specimen was peripheral blood. These TCRs come from a middle-aged man with active or convalescent COVID-19. CDR3s leave out the opening cysteine and the closing phenylalanine or tryptophan.

J	V	CDR3
TRBJ2-6	TRBV19	ASMGTGSPGANVLT
TRBJ1-1	TRBV28	ASRTVASSGGTEAF
TRBJ2-6	TRBV27	ASSSKTASGANVLT
TRBJ2-2	TRBV5-1	ASASTNTGELF
TRBJ2-3	TRBV5-1	ASSSGGQDTQY
TRBJ2-3	TRBV7-7	ASSTGLAATDTQY
TRBJ1-2	TRBV4-2	ASSQGQGASYGYT
TRBJ2-1	TRBV19	ASTPRVSFYNEQF
TRBJ2-1	TRBV11-3	ASSQYSLAGVEGSYNEQF
TRBJ2-1	TRBV19	ASSRQGRDNEQF
TRBJ2-7	TRBV7-9	ASSRVVAGSGEQY
TRBJ1-1	TRBV15	ATSRATGLQAF
TRBJ2-7	TRBV29-1	SVGRGTSSYEQY
TRBJ2-1	TRBV6-6	ASSYTRGEQF
TRBJ1-6	TRBV5-4	ASSSNRGYNSPLH